A single sample gave rise to the 15 T cell receptor beta chains below, sequenced in a study of cytomegalovirus exposure and HLA in healthy donors. Primers included in the PCR were 60 Vbeta and 13 Jbeta primers. Profiling relied on immunoSEQ multiplex PCR, and the TCRdb table lists in-frame clones only, not all of them. The sample has about 100,000 clones; 60% to 75% are singletons. The sequencing input was PBMCs. The receptors were gathered from a man aged 50 to 60 in good health and CMV-seronegative.

The chain employs TRBV5-1 and TRBJ2-2, with D possibly matching TRBD2 (6 bases). This CDR3 contains 15 residues. Trimming took off 0 bases at V and 4 bases at J, with 10 bases between the two ends. The germline CDR1 and CDR2 sequences are SGHRS and YFSETQ. The CDR3 DNA reads TGCGCCAGCAGCTTGGTCCAGGGAGGCACCGGGGAGCTGTTTTTT. Protein product: CASSLVQGGTGELFF.

The rearrangement joins TRBV28 to TRBJ1-4, with TRBD1 matching over 9 bases. In germline, CDR1 is MDHEN, CDR2 SYDVKM. The junction had 6 bases not matched to a gene; V was cut back by 2 bases and J by 5 bases. This CDR3 region has 16 residues. In DNA, the CDR3 is TGTGCCAGCAGTTTAGGGGACAGGGATGCCAATGAAAAACTGTTTTTT. As protein: CASSLGDRDANEKLFF.

The rearrangement uses TRBV5-1 and TRBJ2-3, with TRBD2 matching 8 bases. The germline V gene has CDR1 SGHRS and CDR2 YFSETQ. There are 15 residues in the CDR3. After removal of 0 bases from V and 7 bases from J, the junction contained 7 bases not matched to a gene. CDR3 protein: CASSLDTRGGNTQYF. CDR3 nucleotide sequence: TGCGCCAGCAGCTTGGATACTCGCGGGGGGAATACGCAGTATTTT.

The J gene is TRBJ2-7, the V gene TRBV5-1; 10 bases fit TRBD1. Germline V gene lookup returns CDR1 SGHRS and CDR2 YFSETQ. The V and J ends lost 4 bases and 5 bases, in that order; junction bases with no gene match: 9. The CDR3 has 15 residues. As DNA, the CDR3 is TGCGCCAGCAGCATGCTAGGACAGGGGGTCCACGAGCAGTACTTC. Protein product: CASSMLGQGVHEQYF.

The chain has TRBV2 and TRBJ2-1; possible D gene TRBD1, 5 bases. CDR1 SNHLY and CDR2 FYNNEI come from the germline V gene. The CDR3 sequence is 12 residues long. V lost 7 bases and J 4 bases, leaving 8 bases between the germline ends. The CDR3 nucleotides are TGTGCCAGCAAGGGGCTATACAATGAGCAGTTCTTC. The encoded protein is CASKGLYNEQFF. Full variable domain (rest looked up from reference TRBV2 and TRBJ2-1): EPEVTQTPSHQVTQMGQEVILRCVPISNHLYFYWYRQILGQKVEFLVSFYNNEISEKSEIFDDQFSVERPDGSNFTLKIRSTKLEDSAMYFCASKGLYNEQFFGPGTRLTVL.

V gene TRBV12-5 combines with J gene TRBJ1-1; TRBD1 matches at 7 bases. V shed 7 bases and J 4 bases; nucleotides not matched to a gene: 6. The CDR3 length is 13 residues. Germline-derived CDR1 and CDR2 are LGHNT and FRNRAP. Written as DNA, the CDR3 is TGTGCTAGTGCTCAGACAGGGAGCACTGAAGCTTTCTTT. Protein: CASAQTGSTEAFF. Based on the CDR3 plus reference TRBV12-5 and TRBJ1-1, the full variable domain is DARVTQTPRHKVTEMGQEVTMRCQPILGHNTVFWYRQTMMQGLELLAYFRNRAPLDDSGMPKDRFSAEMPDATLATLKIQPSEPRDSAVYFCASAQTGSTEAFFGQGTRLTVV.

Worth noting for this clone: A much larger clone is a single base away; this may be a read error. The gene calls are TRBV28 and TRBJ2-3, with 10 bases matching TRBD2. V lost 5 bases, J lost 4 bases, and 6 bases stayed unmatched. This CDR3 has 15 amino acids. Germline V gene sequence: CDR1 MDHEN, CDR2 SYDVKM. DNA of the CDR3: TGTGCCAGCAGTGACACTAGCGGGGTGGCAGATACGCAGTATTTT. It codes for CASSDTSGVADTQYF.

The chain recombines TRBV5-1 with TRBJ1-1, with D maybe TRBD1 (6 bases). With 0 bases removed from V and 0 bases from J, the gap between germline ends came to 15 bases. The CDR3 contains 17 residues. Per the germline V gene, CDR1 is SGHRS and CDR2 is YFSETQ. CDR3 bases: TGCGCCAGCAGCTTGGAGGGGGTAATAGGTCTGAACACTGAAGCTTTCTTT. Residues: CASSLEGVIGLNTEAFF.

The rearrangement joins TRBV5-6 to TRBJ1-1; no firm D call. V lost 3 bases and J lost 5, with 14 bases in between. The CDR3 has 14 amino acids. CDR1 is SGHDT and CDR2 is YYEEEE in the germline V gene. In DNA form, the CDR3 reads TGTGCCAGCAGCTACTCACACCCGGGGACTGAAGCTTTCTTT. This gives the protein CASSYSHPGTEAFF. The whole variable domain, filled in from reference TRBV5-6 and TRBJ1-1, reads DAGVTQSPTHLIKTRGQQVTLRCSPKSGHDTVSWYQQALGQGPQFIFQYYEEEERQRGNFPDRFSGHQFPNYSSELNVNALLLGDSALYLCASSYSHPGTEAFFGQGTRLTVV.

This clone was observed a few times. CDR3 DNA: TGTGCCTGGAGTCCGCGGGATAATTCACCCCTCCACTTT. The encoded protein is CAWSPRDNSPLHF. The rearrangement uses TRBV30 and TRBJ1-6; no firm D call. Germline assignment: CDR1 GTSNPN and CDR2 SVGIG (reference sequence). This CDR3 region has 13 residues. Trimming cost V 2 bases and J 5 bases, with 7 bases left between them. Full variable domain (missing parts from reference TRBV30 and TRBJ1-6): SQTIHQWPATLVQPVGSPLSLECTVEGTSNPNLYWYRQAAGRGLQLLFYSVGIGQISSEVPQNLSASRPQDRQFILSSKKLLLSDSGFYLCAWSPRDNSPLHFGNGTRLTVT.

This clone is classed as medium-sized. The rearrangement uses TRBV4-1 and TRBJ2-1, with 12 bases aligning to TRBD2. Germline V lookup: CDR1 MGHRA, CDR2 YSYEKL. J was trimmed by 7 bases and V by 3 bases; bases with no gene match: 4. This CDR3 has 15 residues. The CDR3 here is CASSQTSGSMNEQFF. The CDR3 bases are TGCGCCAGCAGCCAGACTAGCGGGAGTATGAATGAGCAGTTCTTC.

The rearrangement links TRBV30 to TRBJ2-6; D call uncertain. This CDR3 comprises 15 residues. V was cut by 1 base and J by 1 base, with 8 bases left in between. Germline CDR1 GTSNPN, CDR2 SVGIG (reference sequence). The CDR3 DNA reads as TGTGCCTGGAGTGGTCAGAATTCTGGGGCCAACGTCCTGACTTTC. Translating it yields CAWSGQNSGANVLTF.

The chain carries TRBV6-7 and TRBJ2-7, with a possible D match to TRBD1 (5 bases). TRBV6-7 is flagged as an ORF with uncertain function. V lost 5 bases and J lost 1, with 12 bases in between. The CDR3 extends over 14 amino acids. CDR3 amino acids: CASSPPGSSYEQYF. As DNA, the CDR3 is TGTGCCAGCAGTCCCCCAGGGTCGTCCTACGAGCAGTACTTC.

J is TRBJ2-7 and V is TRBV7-2; 7 positions match TRBD2. V lost 5 bases, J lost 6 bases, and 7 bases stayed unmatched. The CDR3 is 13 residues long. The germline V gene encodes CDR1 SGHTA and CDR2 FQGNSA. CDR3 protein: CASSLRLAGEQYF. Here the CDR3 DNA reads TGTGCCAGCAGCCTCCGACTAGCTGGCGAGCAGTACTTC.

Worth noting for this clone: Distinct nucleotide sequences in the sample also encode this CDR3. The rearrangement joins TRBV7-9 to TRBJ1-5; D not certain. The CDR3 totals 14 residues. V was trimmed by 0 bases and J by 2 bases, leaving 5 bases between them. From germline, CDR1 is SEHNR and CDR2 FQNEAQ (reference sequence). The DNA for the CDR3 is TGTGCCAGCAGCTTAGCGGGAGGCAATCAGCCCCAGCATTTT. Residues: CASSLAGGNQPQHF.